These 15 T cell receptor beta chains were all obtained from the same sample, sequenced in a study of Ad26.COV2.S vaccination and SARS-CoV-2 variants. Indicated treatment: approximately 18 received Ad26.COV2.S at low or high dose, single or two shots; 5 received placebo; per-sample allocation not given. Vaccine and placebo recipients were sampled on day 63 after the first injection. Assay used: immunoSEQ multiplex PCR; TCRdb lists only in-frame clones, some missing. The sample has hundreds of thousands of clones; approximately 86% are singletons. The sequencing here drew on peripheral blood, taken in a trial of Ad26.COV2.S vaccine versus placebo. These receptors originate from a person aged 18-65 years who received the Ad26.COV2.S COVID-19 vaccine or a placebo.

J is TRBJ1-1 and V is TRBV6-5; no clear D gene. The CDR3 has 14 amino acids. Germline CDR1 and CDR2: MNHEY and SVGAGI. V lost 5 bases and J lost 4, with 14 bases in between. CDR3 nucleotide sequence: TGTGCCAGCAGTCTCGAAAGAGGGTTCACTGAAGCTTTCTTT. Translation: CASSLERGFTEAFF.

This rearrangement joins TRBV7-9 to TRBJ2-3, with a weak D call TRBD1 (5 bases). Trimming removed 5 bases from V and 1 base from J, with 16 bases in between. The CDR3 length is 16 residues. CDR1 is SEHNR, CDR2 FQNEAQ, per germline (reference sequence). The CDR3 DNA sequence: TGTGCCAGCAGCCCAGGGAATCCTTATCGCACAGATACGCAGTATTTT. Translated, it gives CASSPGNPYRTDTQYF.

This clone was counted only a few times. Different DNA sequences within this sample yield the same CDR3. V gene TRBV18 combines with J gene TRBJ1-6; TRBD1 aligns across 10 bases. Germline CDR1 reads KGHSH; CDR2 reads LQKENI. Unmatched junction bases numbered 4, after V lost 6 bases and J lost 8 bases. The CDR3 covers 14 residues. CDR3 coding DNA: TGTGCCAGCTCCCCGACAGGGGGCGATTCACCCCTCCACTTT. Translating it yields CASSPTGGDSPLHF.

This clone was counted a single time. This chain uses TRBV5-4 with TRBJ2-5, with 15 bases lining up with TRBD2. The CDR3 runs 16 residues. CDR1 is SGHNT, CDR2 YYREEE, per germline (reference sequence). With 2 bases clipped from V and 2 bases from J, the junction kept 1 base outside the gene matches. CDR3 residues: CASSLGLAGGQETQYF. CDR3 DNA: TGTGCCAGCAGCTTAGGACTAGCGGGAGGGCAAGAGACCCAGTACTTC.

This sequence joins TRBV29-1 and TRBJ2-7, with TRBD1 as a possible D gene (6 bases). V was trimmed by 4 bases and J by 2 bases, leaving 18 bases between them. Germline V CDR1 and CDR2: SQVTM, ANQGSEA. This CDR3 spans 15 amino acids. The CDR3 DNA is TGCAGCGTTGTACGTAGTTGGGGGCAAACCTACGAGCAGTACTTC. It translates to CSVVRSWGQTYEQYF.

This clone appeared once. The rearrangement links TRBV18 to TRBJ2-5, with unresolved D. This CDR3 contains 14 residues. Trimming shortened V by 6 bases and J by 2 bases, and 13 bases separated the two germline ends. From germline, CDR1 is KGHSH and CDR2 LQKENI. CDR3 nucleotide sequence: TGTGCCAGCTCCCCCTTCGGACGACAAGAGACCCAGTACTTC. It yields the protein CASSPFGRQETQYF.

This clone showed up just a few times. As DNA, the CDR3 is TGTGCCAGCAGCCAAGATACAGGGGCGTTTTTGGACACTGAAGCTTTCTTT. Translation: CASSQDTGAFLDTEAFF. V usage is TRBV4-2 and J usage is TRBJ1-1; TRBD1 matches 7 bases. J lost 3 bases, V lost 0 bases, and 10 bases had no gene match. In germline, CDR1 is LGHNA, CDR2 YNFKEQ. CDR3 length: 17 amino acids.

This rearrangement joins TRBV13 to TRBJ2-7; TRBD2 matches 8 bases. Looked up from germline, CDR1 is PRHDT and CDR2 is FYEKMQ (reference sequence). This CDR3 comprises 14 residues. The ends lost 6 bases at V and 1 base at J; junction bases unmatched: 5. CDR3 bases: TGTGCCAGCAGGTGGAGCGGGGGTTCCTACGAGCAGTACTTC. Its protein product is CASRWSGGSYEQYF.

The chain couples TRBV28 to TRBJ1-1; no clear D. Trimming stripped 6 bases from V and 1 base from J, with 9 bases between. Germline lookup yields CDR1 MDHEN and CDR2 SYDVKM. This CDR3 region has 13 residues. The CDR3 DNA is TGTGCCAGCAGCTCGAGCGAGAACACTGAAGCTTTCTTT. It specifies CASSSSENTEAFF. Using reference TRBV28 and TRBJ1-1 for the parts outside the CDR3, the full variable domain is DVKVTQSSRYLVKRTGEKVFLECVQDMDHENMFWYRQDPGLGLRLIYFSYDVKMKEKGDIPEGYSVSREKKERFSLILESASTNQTSMYLCASSSSENTEAFFGQGTRLTVV.

The chain combines TRBV28 with TRBJ1-2, with unresolved D. Germline values: CDR1 MDHEN, CDR2 SYDVKM. The CDR3 runs 13 residues. V was cut by 6 bases and J by 7 bases, with 15 bases left in between. CDR3 in amino acids: CASSLETFRGYTF. CDR3 DNA: TGTGCCAGCAGCTTGGAGACATTCCGTGGCTACACCTTC.

This sequence joins TRBV5-1 and TRBJ2-5; 9 bases map to TRBD1. The CDR3 extends over 14 amino acids. Trimming at V came to 4 bases and at J to 5 bases, leaving 6 bases not matched to a gene. Germline V gene lookup returns CDR1 SGHRS and CDR2 YFSETQ. CDR3 region: CASSIGQGRETQYF. The CDR3 coding sequence is TGCGCCAGCAGCATCGGACAGGGGAGGGAGACCCAGTACTTC.

The rearrangement links TRBV27 to TRBJ2-7; 10 bases agree with TRBD1. V gave up 10 bases and J gave up 5 bases; unmatched junction bases: 8. The CDR3 loop spans 13 amino acids. The germline gives CDR1 MNHEY, CDR2 SMNVEV (reference sequence). DNA of the CDR3: TGTGCCACCCAGGGACAGGGGCTTGACGAGCAGTACTTC. Translated, it gives CATQGQGLDEQYF.

This chain joins TRBV28 and TRBJ1-2; D gene unclear. The V gene's germline CDR1 is MDHEN and CDR2 SYDVKM. The CDR3 totals 16 residues. The V gene lost 3 bases and the J gene lost 4 bases, with 18 bases spanning the gap. CDR3 nucleotides: TGTGCCAGCAGTTTCCCCCAAATCTCCCCTCGCTATGGCTACACCTTC. This gives the protein CASSFPQISPRYGYTF.

The CDR3 DNA is TGTGCCAGTAGCCACCTGAACACTGAAGCTTTCTTT. Amino acids: CASSHLNTEAFF. The chain recombines TRBV19 with TRBJ1-1, with D hard to call. Trimming cost V 6 bases and J 0 bases, with 5 bases left between them. The CDR3 is 12 amino acids. Germline values: CDR1 LNHDA, CDR2 SQIVND (reference sequence).

The V gene is TRBV7-9, the J gene TRBJ2-5; TRBD2 matches at 11 bases. The length of the CDR3 is 14 residues. V dropped 3 bases and J dropped 5; count of bases not matched to a gene: 2. CDR1 and CDR2 (germline): SEHNR, FQNEAQ (reference sequence). The DNA of the CDR3 is TGTGCCAGCAGCTTGCCTAGCGGGAGGGAGACCCAGTACTTC. Amino acid sequence: CASSLPSGRETQYF.